This TCR beta chain was sequenced during a study of blood T cell repertoires in COVID-19. Study as a whole: Samples taken during acute and convalescent COVID-19 were collected in the United States, Italy and Spain. Sources were T cells, B-cell-depleted T cells, or PBMCs; the material itself was cDNA or gDNA.

This clone has more than one count but fewer than ten. In the original analysis: Estimated nucleated cell counts came from reference gene primer amplification. Profiling relied on immunoSEQ multiplex PCR, and the TCRdb table lists in-frame clones only, not all of them. Clone size and the V and J calls come from that table; the DNA yielded D and trimming. The table has some 190,000 clones, roughly 80% seen once; the top ten hold about 6.9%. The germline gives CDR1 SGHTA, CDR2 FQGTGA. This CDR3 contains 14 residues. Trimming removed 4 bases from V and 0 bases from J; junction bases left unmatched: 2. This TCR came from a man aged 55 to 70 with acute or convalescent COVID-19. Material for sequencing was peripheral blood. The rearrangement uses TRBV7-3 and TRBJ1-1, with 7 bases aligning to TRBD1. The CDR3, as DNA: TGTGCCAGCAGCTCTGGGACAGTGAACACTGAAGCTTTCTTT. Encoded protein: CASSSGTVNTEAFF.